This T cell receptor beta chain was found in a study of blood T cells in healthy people across ages. Germline CDR1 is MNHNY and CDR2 is SVGAGI (reference sequence). Trimming at V came to 8 bases and at J to 1 base, leaving 4 bases not matched to a gene. This CDR3 contains 14 residues. A second PCR of 7 to 11 cycles used a sample-barcoded 5' primer and a J-beta primer mix. TCRdb fed the 5' RACE reads into MiXCR, producing one record per CDR3 protein. The table has roughly 2 million distinct CDR3 sequences, approximately 50% seen once; the top ten hold roughly 2.1%. Staff drew approximately 9.1 milliliters of peripheral blood from each donor.

The V call is TRBV6-6, the J call TRBJ1-1; TRBD1 agrees at 10 bases. The receptor's source is a woman aged 40 to 55 in good health. The source material was blood. CDR3 DNA: TGTGCCAGCTCGGGACAGGGGCCGAACACTGAAGCTTTCTTT. As protein: CASSGQGPNTEAFF.